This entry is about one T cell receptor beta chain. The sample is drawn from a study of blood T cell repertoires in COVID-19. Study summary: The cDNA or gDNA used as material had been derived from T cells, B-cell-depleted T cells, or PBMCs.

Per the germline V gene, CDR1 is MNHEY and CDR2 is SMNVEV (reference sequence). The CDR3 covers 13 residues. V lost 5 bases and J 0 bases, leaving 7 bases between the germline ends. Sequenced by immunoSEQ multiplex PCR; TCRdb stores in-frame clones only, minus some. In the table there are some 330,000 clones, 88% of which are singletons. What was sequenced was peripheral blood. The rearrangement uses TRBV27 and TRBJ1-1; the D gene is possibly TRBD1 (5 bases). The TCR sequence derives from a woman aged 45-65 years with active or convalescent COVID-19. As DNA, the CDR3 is TGTGCCAGCAGTCGGGGGATGAACACTGAAGCTTTCTTT. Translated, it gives CASSRGMNTEAFF.